The clone carrying this T cell receptor beta chain was seen just once. This CDR3 spans 16 amino acids. V lost 4 bases, J lost 4 bases, and 11 bases stayed unmatched. Looked up from germline, CDR1 is SGHRS and CDR2 is YFSETQ. These data belong to a study of technical replicates of blood from a few donors. Only in-frame clones appear in the TCRdb table, and some are missing; sequencing was by immunoSEQ multiplex PCR. The sample contains approximately 73,000 clones, 85% to 95% of which appear only once. What was sequenced was T cells isolated from PBMCs. V gene TRBV5-1 combines with J gene TRBJ1-2; 9 positions agree with TRBD1. The sequence was collected from a human donor in good health. DNA of the CDR3: TGCGCCAGCAGCGGTGGGACAGGGTCGGTTTTCTATGGCTACACCTTC. It yields the protein CASSGGTGSVFYGYTF.